The present T cell receptor (beta chain) was sequenced within a study of T-cell memory formation after mild COVID-19. About the study: Clustering of TCRs was largely donor specific.

This clonotype has just a few counts. After 5'RACE with constant-segment primers, TCR alpha and TCR beta cDNA libraries carrying sample barcodes and UMIs were obtained. TCRdb recomputed calls from the 5' RACE reads with MiXCR, one row per CDR3 protein. There are tens of thousands of distinct CDR3 sequences in the sample; approximately 15% occur only once, and under 35% lies in the top ten. V was shortened by 5 bases and J by 8 bases, with 15 bases between the two germline ends. CDR3 length equals 14 residues. The chain couples TRBV12-3 or TRBV12-4 to TRBJ1-4, with D perhaps matching TRBD1 (6 bases). Sequencing used PBMCs or a T cell subset sorted from them (not recorded which). The receptor was isolated from an adult woman who had mild COVID-19 (a few samples of this study predate the infection). Cell type and time point are not known. Written as DNA, the CDR3 is TGTGCCAGCAGTCCAGGGGAGGAAAAGGAAAAACTGTTTTTT. Its translation: CASSPGEEKEKLFF.